The 7 T cell receptor beta chains presented below share a single source sample, sequenced in a study of early T cells in non-severe SARS-CoV-2 infection. MiXCR, run by TCRdb on the 5' RACE reads, gives a single entry per CDR3 protein. This table has 68,000 or so distinct CDR3 sequences, about 11% appearing once. The sample was whole blood. All receptors come from an adult who was a healthcare worker with PCR-confirmed SARS-CoV-2 infection or an uninfected control (not recorded which).

There are a few counts of this clonotype. CDR3 bases: TGCGCCAGCAGCTTGGGCCGTCTAAGCTCCTACAATGAGCAGTTCTTC. This codes for CASSLGRLSSYNEQFF. The gene calls are TRBV5-1 and TRBJ2-1; no definite D call. Deletions cut 0 bases from V and 0 bases from J, with 10 bases between. The CDR3 covers 16 residues. The germline CDR1 and CDR2 sequences are SGHRS and YFSETQ.

This clonotype was found a few times. The V call is TRBV28, the J call TRBJ2-4, with D possibly being TRBD1 or TRBD2 (5 bases each). Germline lookup yields CDR1 MDHEN and CDR2 SYDVKM. The CDR3 length is 12 residues. Trimming removed 3 bases from V and 12 bases from J, with 12 bases in between. The CDR3 bases are TGTGCCAGCAGTTTCTCGGGACGCAATCAGTACTTC. It encodes CASSFSGRNQYF.

This clonotype has at least ten counts. The chain combines TRBV30 with TRBJ2-7; possibly TRBD2 for D (5 bases). The V gene's germline CDR1 is GTSNPN and CDR2 SVGIG (reference sequence). Trimming left V 0 bases short and J 2 bases short, with 11 bases between. The CDR3 loop spans 14 amino acids. The CDR3 is CAWSVPGGAYEQYF. The CDR3 DNA is TGTGCCTGGAGTGTCCCTGGAGGCGCCTACGAGCAGTACTTC.

This clonotype was seen many times. The rearrangement joins TRBV11-2 to TRBJ2-2; 10 bases map to TRBD2. This CDR3 has 16 residues. The germline CDR1 and CDR2 sequences are SGHAT and FQNNGV. J was trimmed by 6 bases and V by 7 bases; bases with no gene match: 11. CDR3 residues: CASTFISGRSAGELFF. CDR3 in DNA: TGTGCCAGCACCTTCATTAGCGGGAGGAGCGCCGGGGAGCTGTTTTTT. The variable domain in full, completed from reference TRBV11-2 and TRBJ2-2, reads EAGVAQSPRYKIIEKRQSVAFWCNPISGHATLYWYQQILGQGPKLLIQFQNNGVVDDSQLPKDRFSAERLKGVDSTLKIQPAKLEDSAVYLCASTFISGRSAGELFFGEGSRLTVL.

In its sample, this clonotype was seen a few times. The rearrangement joins TRBV6-6 to TRBJ1-4; no clear D gene. Trimming shortened V by 5 bases and J by 7 bases, and 11 bases separated the two germline ends. The germline V gene has CDR1 MNHNY and CDR2 SVGAGI (reference sequence). This CDR3 region has 13 residues. The CDR3 protein is CASSRTWVEKLFF. The DNA of the CDR3 is TGTGCCAGCAGTCGTACATGGGTTGAAAAACTGTTTTTT.

This clonotype occurred many times. The V and J genes are TRBV12-3 or TRBV12-4 and TRBJ1-2; no reliable D call. CDR3 length: 13 amino acids. Trimming removed 5 bases from V and 7 bases from J, with 14 bases in between. In DNA form, the CDR3 reads TGTGCCAGCAGTACCGATCGGGTCGGTGGCTACACCTTC. Its protein product is CASSTDRVGGYTF.

The sample holds many counts of this clonotype. The CDR3 region has the DNA TGTGCCAGCCGTGGACAGGGGGACACTGAAGCTTTCTTT. Protein: CASRGQGDTEAFF. The chain links TRBV12-3 or TRBV12-4 to TRBJ1-1; 10 bases line up with TRBD1. Trimming removed 8 bases from V and 3 bases from J; junction bases left unmatched: 3. The CDR3 extends over 13 amino acids.